The 3 T cell receptor beta chains listed next were all sequenced from one sample in a study of synovial regulatory T cells in juvenile arthritis. Only in-frame clones appear in the TCRdb table, and some are missing; sequencing was by immunoSEQ multiplex PCR. The listing contains approximately 10,000 clones. Sequences were obtained from Treg cells from blood. The subset denotes: remaining (HLA-DR-negative) circulating blood Treg cells. Receptors originate from a donor younger than 35 with juvenile idiopathic arthritis.

The V gene is TRBV28, the J gene TRBJ1-5; TCRdb proposes TRBD1, but this gene call is untestable without DNA. Germline V lookup: CDR1 MDHEN, CDR2 SYDVKM. CDR3 length: 17 residues. The DNA is unrecorded. The CDR3 loop is CASSLPGVGWSNQPQHF.

V is TRBV7-2 and J is TRBJ1-2. This CDR3 has 13 residues. The entry carries no DNA sequence. From germline, CDR1 is SGHTA and CDR2 FQGNSA. The CDR3 sequence: CASSLYTSEGYTF.

The genes are TRBV5-4 and TRBJ2-5; without DNA, the TCRdb call of TRBD2 cannot be checked. The germline V gene has CDR1 SGHNT and CDR2 YYREEE (reference sequence). This CDR3 has 16 amino acids. The DNA sequence is not available. The CDR3 region is CASGQHGGARQETQYF.